A single sample gave rise to the 23 T cell receptor beta chains below, sequenced in a study of response to subunit inactivated influenza vaccine. Each CDR3 protein gets one entry after TCRdb re-called the RT-PCR reads with MiXCR. Among 600,000 to 850,000 distinct CDR3 sequences listed, 13% to 15% were seen once. Sequencing used PBMCs from blood, obtained approximately 15 days before vaccination. Receptors originate from a man aged 50-59 years who received an inactivated influenza vaccine.

This clonotype was recorded a few times. This sequence joins TRBV27 and TRBJ1-1, with 7 bases lining up with TRBD1. V trimming: 6 bases; J trimming: 5 bases; junction bases outside the gene matches: 9. This CDR3 comprises 14 residues. Looked up from germline, CDR1 is MNHEY and CDR2 is SMNVEV (reference sequence). The CDR3 sequence: CASSDRARTTEAFF. CDR3 in DNA: TGTGCCAGCAGCGACAGGGCTCGTACGACTGAAGCTTTCTTT.

This clonotype has only a few counts. This chain joins TRBV15 and TRBJ2-1, with D possibly matching TRBD1 (6 bases). Trimming removed 1 base at V and 2 bases at J, with 12 bases between. Looked up from germline, CDR1 is LNHNV and CDR2 is YYDKDF (reference sequence). The CDR3 loop spans 16 amino acids. The CDR3 loop reads CATSRVSGQTYNEQFF. Written as DNA, the CDR3 is TGTGCCACCAGCAGAGTTTCGGGACAAACCTACAATGAGCAGTTCTTC. Full variable domain (missing parts from reference TRBV15 and TRBJ2-1): DAMVIQNPRYQVTQFGKPVTLSCSQTLNHNVMYWYQQKSSQAPKLLFHYYDKDFNNEADTPDNFQSRRPNTSFCFLDIRSPGLGDTAMYLCATSRVSGQTYNEQFFGPGTRLTVL.

This clonotype was picked up a small number of times. The rearrangement uses TRBV7-2 and TRBJ2-1, with unresolved D. V was shortened by 0 bases and J by 5 bases, with 8 bases between the two germline ends. Germline-derived CDR1 and CDR2 are SGHTA and FQGNSA. The CDR3 spans 14 residues. The CDR3 DNA follows: TGTGCCAGCAGCTTAGCGCTGCTGCACAATGAGCAGTTCTTC. It codes for CASSLALLHNEQFF.

The chain has TRBV7-2 and TRBJ2-7, with a possible D match to TRBD1 (5 bases). Trimming stripped 6 bases from V and 2 bases from J, with 11 bases between. The CDR3 runs 13 residues. The germline gives CDR1 SGHTA, CDR2 FQGNSA. The CDR3: CASRAGATYEQYF. The CDR3, as DNA: TGTGCCAGCAGGGCTGGGGCTACCTACGAGCAGTACTTC.

In this sample, this clonotype turned up a few times. The V call is TRBV20-1, the J call TRBJ2-1; 9 bases agree with TRBD2. J lost 7 bases, V lost 3 bases, and 13 bases had no gene match. The CDR3 runs 16 residues. Germline CDR1 DFQATT, CDR2 SNEGSKA (reference sequence). The CDR3 bases are TGCAGTGCTAGTCGTTTGGGCGGGAGGGCCAGTAATGAGCAGTTCTTC. It codes for CSASRLGGRASNEQFF.

This clonotype was counted at least ten times. This chain joins TRBV20-1 and TRBJ2-5, with TRBD1 as a possible D gene (6 bases). This CDR3 region has 14 residues. V gave up 2 bases and J gave up 0 bases, with 10 bases separating them. The germline V gene has CDR1 DFQATT and CDR2 SNEGSKA (reference sequence). CDR3 amino acids: CSARRDMYQETQYF. For the CDR3, the DNA is TGCAGTGCTAGAAGGGACATGTACCAAGAGACCCAGTACTTC.

This clonotype was seen at least ten times. The J gene is TRBJ2-5, the V gene TRBV9; no reliable D call. V dropped 0 bases and J dropped 4 bases, with 4 bases sitting between them. The V gene's germline CDR1 is SGDLS and CDR2 YYNGEE. This CDR3 spans 12 amino acids. The CDR3 nucleotides read TGTGCCAGCAGCGTAGACCTAGAGACCCAGTACTTC. Protein: CASSVDLETQYF.

The rearrangement joins TRBV2 to TRBJ1-5, with D unclear. Trimming removed 7 bases from V and 1 base from J, with 11 bases in between. The CDR3 has 14 residues. The germline V gene encodes CDR1 SNHLY and CDR2 FYNNEI. The CDR3 here is CASKVGSSNQPQHF. The CDR3 nucleotides read TGTGCCAGCAAAGTGGGCTCGAGCAATCAGCCCCAGCATTTT.

V gene TRBV12-3 or TRBV12-4 combines with J gene TRBJ1-2; D is possibly TRBD1 (5 bases). The V gene lost 3 bases and the J gene lost 7 bases, with 15 bases spanning the gap. This CDR3 region has 14 residues. The CDR3 is CASSFGGGSGGYTF. The CDR3 nucleotides are TGTGCCAGCAGTTTCGGGGGGGGGTCAGGTGGCTACACCTTC.

The sample holds many counts of this clonotype. V gene TRBV12-3 or TRBV12-4 combines with J gene TRBJ2-2; 10 nucleotides agree with TRBD2. V lost 6 bases, J lost 6 bases, and 4 bases stayed unmatched. The CDR3 loop spans 14 amino acids. CDR3 loop: CASRLAGAPGELFF. The CDR3 DNA sequence: TGTGCCAGCAGGCTAGCGGGAGCCCCCGGGGAGCTGTTTTTT.

There are a few counts of this clonotype. The chain has TRBV4-3 and TRBJ2-3; D might be TRBD1 (6 bases). CDR1 and CDR2 from the germline V gene are LGHNA and YSLEER. Trimming stripped 0 bases from V and 5 bases from J, with 12 bases between. There are 15 residues in the CDR3. The CDR3 DNA follows: TGCGCCAGCAGCCAAGATTCCAGGGGTAGAGATACGCAGTATTTT. This encodes CASSQDSRGRDTQYF.

The gene calls are TRBV5-6 and TRBJ1-4; no reliable D call. This CDR3 is 13 amino acids long. V gave up 4 bases and J gave up 8 bases, with 12 bases separating them. Per germline, CDR1 SGHDT and CDR2 YYEEEE. Written as DNA, the CDR3 is TGTGCCAGCAGCGAAGCCCCGGGCGAAAAACTGTTTTTT. It is translated as CASSEAPGEKLFF.

The rearrangement joins TRBV5-1 to TRBJ2-1; D is perhaps TRBD2 (6 bases). V was shortened by 4 bases and J by 6 bases, with 17 bases between the two germline ends. Germline-derived CDR1 and CDR2 are SGHRS and YFSETQ. This CDR3 region has 15 residues. The CDR3 loop reads CASSPGQRVSNEQFF. The CDR3 DNA sequence: TGCGCCAGCAGCCCAGGGCAGCGGGTGAGCAATGAGCAGTTCTTC.

This clonotype was detected many times. The rearrangement links TRBV12-3 or TRBV12-4 to TRBJ2-1, with D possibly matching TRBD1 (5 bases). The CDR3 has 13 amino acids. Trimming removed 6 bases from V and 5 bases from J, with 11 bases in between. This CDR3 is CASRINRNNEQFF. For the CDR3, the DNA is TGTGCCAGCAGGATTAACAGGAACAATGAGCAGTTCTTC.

This clonotype has a handful of counts. This rearrangement joins TRBV7-3 to TRBJ2-1, with a tentative D call TRBD2 (6 bases). The V and J ends lost 2 bases and 6 bases respectively, with 14 bases between them. The CDR3 length is 15 residues. The germline V gene encodes CDR1 SGHTA and CDR2 FQGTGA. This chain's CDR3 is CASSLGFGGRNEQFF. CDR3 DNA sequence: TGTGCCAGCAGCTTAGGCTTCGGGGGACGCAATGAGCAGTTCTTC. The full variable domain, its missing parts supplied by reference TRBV7-3 and TRBJ2-1, is GAGVSQTPSNKVTEKGKYVELRCDPISGHTALYWYRQSLGQGPEFLIYFQGTGAADDSGLPNDRFFAVRPEGSVSTLKIQRTERGDSAVYLCASSLGFGGRNEQFFGPGTRLTVL.

This clonotype was found many times. V gene TRBV29-1 combines with J gene TRBJ2-5; possibly TRBD1 for D (5 bases). CDR1 SQVTM and CDR2 ANQGSEA come from the germline V gene. Trimming stripped 6 bases from V and 4 bases from J, with 15 bases between. The CDR3 contains 13 residues. Here the CDR3 DNA reads TGCAGCGTAGCCGAGTGGCAGGGAGAGACCCAGTACTTC. Encoded protein: CSVAEWQGETQYF.

In this sample, this clonotype turned up a few times. The rearrangement uses TRBV10-1 and TRBJ2-6, with TRBD1 matching over 8 bases. The length of the CDR3 is 15 residues. CDR1 is WNHNN, CDR2 SYGVQD, per germline (reference sequence). The V gene end was trimmed by 9 bases and the J gene end by 2 bases; junction bases not matched to a gene: 6. CDR3 coding DNA: TGCGCCAGATTCCAGGGGGCTGCTGGGGCCAACGTCCTGACTTTC. This codes for CARFQGAAGANVLTF.

This clonotype was observed many times. The chain couples TRBV4-3 to TRBJ1-3; 10 bases map to TRBD1. Germline CDR1 reads LGHNA; CDR2 reads YSLEER. This CDR3 comprises 17 residues. Trimming at V came to 3 bases and at J to 4 bases, leaving 9 bases not matched to a gene. As DNA, the CDR3 is TGCGCCAGCAGCCAGGAACCGGGACAGGGGTTCGGAAACACCATATATTTT. It specifies CASSQEPGQGFGNTIYF.

This chain connects TRBV7-9 to TRBJ2-7, with 11 bases that match TRBD2. Germline V gene data show CDR1 as SEHNR and CDR2 as FQNEAQ (reference sequence). V was pared by 8 bases and J by 7 bases, with 13 bases of the junction left unmatched. The CDR3 has 15 amino acids. The CDR3 DNA reads as TGTGCCAGCGGAAAGAACCCCGGGACTAGCGGTGAGCAGTACTTC. Translating gives CASGKNPGTSGEQYF.

This clonotype was seen only a few times. The V call is TRBV4-1, the J call TRBJ1-3; D remains unclear. Trimming shortened V by 2 bases and J by 2 bases, and 10 bases separated the two germline ends. The germline gives CDR1 MGHRA, CDR2 YSYEKL. The CDR3 extends over 15 amino acids. The CDR3 reads CASSQRYGAGNTIYF. CDR3 DNA sequence: TGCGCCAGCAGCCAAAGGTACGGGGCTGGAAACACCATATATTTT.

This clonotype was seen at least ten times. V usage is TRBV29-1 and J usage is TRBJ2-7, with 10 bases fitting TRBD1. Trimming took 1 base from V and 4 from J; bases not matched to a gene: 1. This CDR3 is built from 13 residues. Germline V gene lookup returns CDR1 SQVTM and CDR2 ANQGSEA. CDR3 nucleotide sequence: TGCAGCGTTGAAGGGACAGGGGGGTACGAGCAGTACTTC. Translating it yields CSVEGTGGYEQYF.

This clonotype was counted at least ten times. The V gene is TRBV12-3 or TRBV12-4, the J gene TRBJ2-3; 8 nucleotides agree with TRBD2. The CDR3 runs to 13 residues. After removal of 6 bases from V and 5 bases from J, the junction contained 4 bases not matched to a gene. CDR3 sequence reads: CASSFLAGDTQYF. Here the CDR3 DNA reads TGTGCCAGCAGCTTCCTAGCGGGAGATACGCAGTATTTT.

There are a few counts of this clonotype. The chain recombines TRBV20-1 with TRBJ1-2; D is unclear. The germline gives CDR1 DFQATT, CDR2 SNEGSKA (reference sequence). Trimming took off 3 bases at V and 3 bases at J, with 11 bases between the two ends. This CDR3 spans 13 amino acids. CDR3 in amino acids: CSASPLRDYGYTF. The CDR3, as DNA: TGCAGTGCTAGTCCTCTGCGGGACTATGGCTACACCTTC.